What follows are 29 T cell receptor beta chains derived from one specimen sequenced in a study of blood T cell repertoires in COVID-19. Using immunoSEQ multiplex PCR, the repertoire was profiled, and TCRdb retains in-frame clones only, with some absent. The sample lists about 380,000 clones, 85% to 90% occurring once. The sample consisted of PBMCs or T cells enriched from blood (not recorded which). The receptors stem from a woman between 18 and 30 years old who had recovered from COVID-19.

This clone has just a few counts. The chain has TRBV5-6 and TRBJ1-1; the D gene is possibly TRBD1 (6 bases). V lost 0 bases to trimming and J lost 4 bases, with 10 bases between them. Germline V lookup: CDR1 SGHDT, CDR2 YYEEEE. This CDR3 contains 14 residues. The CDR3: CASSLGGRGTEAFF. CDR3 nucleotide sequence: TGTGCCAGCAGCTTGGGGGGCAGGGGCACTGAAGCTTTCTTT.

The chain joins TRBV28 to TRBJ2-7; a weak D match, TRBD1 (5 bases). The CDR3 consists of 14 residues. V gave up 6 bases and J gave up 0 bases, with 12 bases separating them. Germline assignment: CDR1 MDHEN and CDR2 SYDVKM. The CDR3: CASRTGISSYEQYF. In DNA form, the CDR3 reads TGTGCCAGCAGAACAGGCATAAGCTCCTACGAGCAGTACTTC.

This rearrangement joins TRBV2 to TRBJ1-1; 7 bases map to TRBD1. This CDR3 has 14 residues. V lost 4 bases and J lost 1; bases outside the gene matches: 3. The germline gives CDR1 SNHLY, CDR2 FYNNEI. The CDR3 DNA follows: TGTGCCAGCAGTGCCGGGACAGAGAACACTGAAGCTTTCTTT. Translating it yields CASSAGTENTEAFF.

The genes are TRBV5-4 and TRBJ2-7, with 9 bases that match TRBD1. This CDR3 is built from 15 residues. The junction had 10 bases not matched to a gene; V was cut back by 4 bases and J by 5 bases. Germline loops: CDR1 SGHNT, CDR2 YYREEE (reference sequence). CDR3 nucleotide sequence: TGTGCCAGCAGCGATAGGGACAGGGCCCCACACGAGCAGTACTTC. Translation gives CASSDRDRAPHEQYF. Drawing the rest from reference TRBV5-4 and TRBJ2-7, the complete variable domain is ETGVTQSPTHLIKTRGQQVTLRCSSQSGHNTVSWYQQALGQGPQFIFQYYREEENGRGNFPPRFSGLQFPNYSSELNVNALELDDSALYLCASSDRDRAPHEQYFGPGTRLTVT.

CDR3 sequence: CASSLSPGNQPQHF. CDR3 in DNA: TGTGCCAGCAGCTTATCCCCGGGTAATCAGCCCCAGCATTTT. J is TRBJ1-5 and V is TRBV11-2; D remains ambiguous. With 2 bases removed from V and 4 bases from J, the gap between germline ends came to 9 bases. Germline V gene lookup returns CDR1 SGHAT and CDR2 FQNNGV. CDR3 length equals 14 residues. The full variable domain, in which reference TRBV11-2 and TRBJ1-5 provide the parts outside the CDR3, is EAGVAQSPRYKIIEKRQSVAFWCNPISGHATLYWYQQILGQGPKLLIQFQNNGVVDDSQLPKDRFSAERLKGVDSTLKIQPAKLEDSAVYLCASSLSPGNQPQHFGDGTRLSIL.

This clone was detected once. The genes are TRBV9 and TRBJ1-2, with TRBD1 matching over 7 bases. With V trimmed by 5 bases and J by 4 bases, 5 bases remained unmatched. The CDR3 sequence is 13 residues long. The germline V gene encodes CDR1 SGDLS and CDR2 YYNGEE. Here the CDR3 DNA reads TGTGCCAGCAGTAGACAGGGACCCTATGGCTACACCTTC. This translates into CASSRQGPYGYTF.

V usage is TRBV5-1 and J usage is TRBJ2-2, with TRBD2 identical over 13 bases. This CDR3 has 16 amino acids. V trimming: 4 bases; J trimming: 7 bases; junction bases outside the gene matches: 7. Germline lookup yields CDR1 SGHRS and CDR2 YFSETQ. The CDR3 region has the DNA TGCGCCAGCAGCCCCCGGACTAGCGGGGGCGGCGGGGAGCTGTTTTTT. Translated, it gives CASSPRTSGGGGELFF.

The chain joins TRBV5-1 to TRBJ1-2; no reliable D call. The V gene lost 2 bases and the J gene lost 7 bases, with 12 bases spanning the gap. The CDR3 sequence is 13 residues long. Per germline, CDR1 SGHRS and CDR2 YFSETQ. The CDR3 reads CASSFEGSGGYTF. The CDR3 nucleotides read TGCGCCAGCAGCTTCGAGGGTTCGGGTGGCTACACCTTC.

The V and J genes are TRBV28 and TRBJ1-6; 8 nucleotides match TRBD1. V lost 3 bases and J lost 9; bases outside the gene matches: 10. CDR3 length: 16 amino acids. Germline V gene sequence: CDR1 MDHEN, CDR2 SYDVKM. This CDR3 is CASSLPRRTGPSPLHF. The CDR3 coding sequence is TGTGCCAGCAGTTTGCCGAGGAGGACAGGGCCTTCACCCCTCCACTTT.

The chain has TRBV9 and TRBJ2-1, with a weak D call TRBD2 (5 bases). The germline CDR1 and CDR2 sequences are SGDLS and YYNGEE. V dropped 1 base and J dropped 0 bases, with 8 bases sitting between them. This CDR3 spans 15 amino acids. The CDR3 bases are TGTGCCAGCAGCGTAAGCGGAGACTCCTACAATGAGCAGTTCTTC. This sequence encodes CASSVSGDSYNEQFF.

The chain employs TRBV18 and TRBJ2-7; 8 positions match TRBD1. Germline V gives CDR1 KGHSH, CDR2 LQKENI. This CDR3 is built from 19 residues. V was clipped by 1 base and J by 4 bases; unmatched bases: 18. Written as DNA, the CDR3 is TGTGCCAGCTCACCACTGAAGACAGGGGCATCCACAGCTTGGTACGAGCAGTACTTC. Its translation: CASSPLKTGASTAWYEQYF.

The chain carries TRBV5-1 and TRBJ1-1; D unclear. This CDR3 spans 15 amino acids. The germline V gene has CDR1 SGHRS and CDR2 YFSETQ. V lost 0 bases to trimming and J lost 0 bases, with 9 bases between them. The CDR3 nucleotides read TGCGCCAGCAGCTTGGGGCGGTTTATGAACACTGAAGCTTTCTTT. Translation: CASSLGRFMNTEAFF. Looking up the rest from reference TRBV5-1 and TRBJ1-1 gives the full variable domain: KAGVTQTPRYLIKTRGQQVTLSCSPISGHRSVSWYQQTPGQGLQFLFEYFSETQRNKGNFPGRFSGRQFSNSRSEMNVSTLELGDSALYLCASSLGRFMNTEAFFGQGTRLTVV.

This chain uses TRBV18 with TRBJ2-1; perhaps TRBD1 as D (5 bases). V dropped 1 base and J dropped 1 base, with 11 bases sitting between them. This CDR3 is built from 16 residues. Germline CDR1 and CDR2: KGHSH and LQKENI. CDR3 DNA sequence: TGTGCCAGCTCACCACTAGACAGACAGTCCTACAATGAGCAGTTCTTC. Protein: CASSPLDRQSYNEQFF.

This chain connects TRBV30 to TRBJ2-7; 10 bases line up with TRBD1. Per the germline V gene, CDR1 is GTSNPN and CDR2 is SVGIG (reference sequence). The CDR3 has 16 amino acids. V shed 3 bases and J 7 bases; nucleotides not matched to a gene: 15. CDR3 sequence reads: CAWRSSGTGVSGEQYF. The CDR3 DNA is TGTGCCTGGAGATCGTCCGGGACAGGGGTTTCTGGGGAGCAGTACTTC.

The chain uses TRBV7-3 and TRBJ2-5; D might be TRBD1 (5 bases). This CDR3 region has 14 residues. With 3 bases removed from V and 7 bases from J, the gap between germline ends came to 15 bases. Germline V gene sequence: CDR1 SGHTA, CDR2 FQGTGA. As DNA, the CDR3 is TGTGCCAGCAGCTTTACGGGCCAGGGCGGGACCCAGTACTTC. Protein sequence: CASSFTGQGGTQYF.

This clone showed up just a few times. The gene calls are TRBV6-5 and TRBJ1-2; D is unclear. In germline, CDR1 is MNHEY, CDR2 SVGAGI. V gave up 2 bases and J gave up 3 bases, with 7 bases separating them. The CDR3 is 13 amino acids. Here the CDR3 reads CASSYILDYGYTF. CDR3 in DNA: TGTGCCAGCAGTTACATACTCGACTATGGCTACACCTTC.

The genes are TRBV11-3 and TRBJ1-1; tentative D call: TRBD1 (5 bases). The CDR3 runs 17 residues. The V end lost 1 base, the J end lost 0 bases, and 15 bases lay between the germline ends. Germline loops: CDR1 SGHNT, CDR2 YENEEA. The CDR3 DNA reads as TGTGCCAGCAGCTTAGTCGGGACTGATTACATGAACACTGAAGCTTTCTTT. It specifies CASSLVGTDYMNTEAFF.

The rearrangement links TRBV4-1 to TRBJ1-2; 7 nucleotides line up with TRBD1. Germline V gene lookup returns CDR1 MGHRA and CDR2 YSYEKL. After removal of 1 base from V and 0 bases from J, the junction contained 2 bases not matched to a gene. The CDR3 is 15 amino acids. The CDR3 spells CASSQGTGANYGYTF. Written as DNA, the CDR3 is TGCGCCAGCAGCCAAGGGACAGGAGCTAACTATGGCTACACCTTC.

The chain employs TRBV30 and TRBJ1-1; D gene unclear. CDR3 length equals 13 residues. Per germline, CDR1 GTSNPN and CDR2 SVGIG (reference sequence). V was trimmed by 4 bases and J by 0 bases, leaving 9 bases between them. The CDR3 protein is CAWNGAVNTEAFF. In DNA, the CDR3 is TGTGCCTGGAATGGTGCGGTGAACACTGAAGCTTTCTTT.

The chain recombines TRBV9 with TRBJ2-5; 9 nucleotides agree with TRBD1. V shed 3 bases, J shed 1 base, and the junction held 4 bases outside the gene matches. CDR3 length: 15 residues. Germline V gene data show CDR1 as SGDLS and CDR2 as YYNGEE. The DNA of the CDR3 is TGTGCCAGCAGCGCCAAGGGACAGGGCCAAGAGACCCAGTACTTC. It yields the protein CASSAKGQGQETQYF.

The gene calls are TRBV28 and TRBJ2-7; D perhaps matches TRBD1 (5 bases). This CDR3 has 12 amino acids. Germline assignment: CDR1 MDHEN and CDR2 SYDVKM. The germline V and J ends were trimmed by 8 bases and 2 bases, with 10 bases remaining between them. The CDR3 sequence: CASDTGTYEQYF. The CDR3 DNA reads as TGTGCCAGCGACACAGGAACCTACGAGCAGTACTTC.

The gene calls are TRBV28 and TRBJ1-1; perhaps TRBD1 as D (6 bases). Trimming shortened V by 0 bases and J by 2 bases, and 13 bases separated the two germline ends. Germline loops: CDR1 MDHEN, CDR2 SYDVKM. The CDR3 is 16 amino acids. The CDR3, as DNA: TGTGCCAGCAGTTTATGGCGTGGGGGCCTTAACACTGAAGCTTTCTTT. Protein sequence: CASSLWRGGLNTEAFF.

V is TRBV2 and J is TRBJ2-7, with TRBD1 as a possible D gene (5 bases). Per germline, CDR1 SNHLY and CDR2 FYNNEI. Trimming cost V 5 bases and J 6 bases, with 17 bases left between them. The CDR3 extends over 14 amino acids. As DNA, the CDR3 is TGTGCCAGCAGTAAAACAGGTACGCAAGGCGAGCAGTACTTC. Residues: CASSKTGTQGEQYF.

Only one count was recorded for this clone. The chain links TRBV7-9 to TRBJ2-5, with 9 nucleotides matching TRBD1. Unmatched junction bases numbered 1, after V lost 0 bases and J lost 5 bases. This CDR3 is built from 14 residues. Germline CDR1 reads SEHNR; CDR2 reads FQNEAQ (reference sequence). CDR3 nucleotides: TGTGCCAGCAGCTTAGCCGACAGGGGGGAGACCCAGTACTTC. Residues: CASSLADRGETQYF.

The V gene is TRBV28, the J gene TRBJ1-5; 7 bases line up with TRBD1. With V trimmed by 6 bases and J by 5 bases, 4 bases remained unmatched. This CDR3 has 13 residues. CDR1 is MDHEN, CDR2 SYDVKM, per germline. CDR3 sequence (DNA): TGTGCCAGCAGGGTACAGGGGTATCAGCCCCAGCATTTT. Protein sequence: CASRVQGYQPQHF.

This rearrangement joins TRBV10-3 to TRBJ1-6, with D tentatively TRBD1 (5 bases). Germline V CDR1 and CDR2: ENHRY, SYGVKD. Trimming took off 0 bases at V and 10 bases at J, with 13 bases between the two ends. This CDR3 region has 15 residues. The CDR3 is CAISESRGSRSPLHF. The CDR3 DNA follows: TGTGCCATCAGTGAGTCAAGGGGCTCACGGTCACCCCTCCACTTT.

The chain uses TRBV5-1 and TRBJ2-1, with 15 bases that match TRBD2. Unmatched junction bases numbered 7, after V lost 6 bases and J lost 0 bases. The CDR3 covers 18 residues. Germline values: CDR1 SGHRS, CDR2 YFSETQ. The CDR3 sequence: CASTPGLAGGPSYNEQFF. As DNA, the CDR3 is TGCGCCAGCACGCCTGGACTAGCGGGGGGGCCCTCCTACAATGAGCAGTTCTTC.

The rearrangement links TRBV7-9 to TRBJ1-1, with TRBD1 matching 10 bases. This CDR3 has 14 residues. The trim removed 1 base at V and 7 bases at J, leaving 3 bases unmatched. Germline V lookup: CDR1 SEHNR, CDR2 FQNEAQ (reference sequence). The CDR3 DNA is TGTGCCAGCAGCTTAGGACAGGGGGCGAGTGAAGCTTTCTTT. Translated: CASSLGQGASEAFF.

The chain joins TRBV2 to TRBJ1-2; D perhaps matches TRBD1 (6 bases). This CDR3 region has 15 residues. The V gene lost 4 bases and the J gene lost 3 bases, with 15 bases spanning the gap. CDR1 and CDR2 (germline): SNHLY, FYNNEI. For the CDR3, the DNA is TGTGCCAGCAGTGGCCTCGGGGGGCGTCACTATGGCTACACCTTC. Translation gives CASSGLGGRHYGYTF.